This TCR beta chain appears in the sequencing data of a study of tumor and adjacent non-tumor tissue in lung cancer. A modified ARM-PCR protocol with three rounds of nested PCR amplified TCRbeta. TCRdb reanalysed the multiplex PCR reads using MiXCR and keeps one entry per CDR3 protein. The sample consists of roughly 43,000 distinct CDR3 sequences, around three fifths of them appearing once. A few counts support this clonotype. Relative to the germline gene, one junction end is altered; a read error may explain this. RNA was extracted from bulk tissue without any cell sorting. This non-tumor lung sample came from over 3 cm beyond the tumor edge. Specimen: distant non-tumor lung tissue. This receptor was obtained from a man between 50 and 59 years old with non-small cell lung cancer.

CDR3 region: CVWSSRGITDTQYF. Here the CDR3 DNA reads TGTGTCTGGAGTAGCAGGGGGATTACAGATACGCAGTATTTT. This chain uses TRBV30 with TRBJ2-3, with 7 bases identical to TRBD1. The CDR3 consists of 14 residues. The V gene's germline CDR1 is GTSNPN and CDR2 SVGIG (reference sequence).